This entry lists 24 T cell receptor beta chains sequenced from one sample in a study of shared clonotypes between healthy human individuals. Some clones are missing from TCRdb's copy, which holds only in-frame ones; the method was immunoSEQ multiplex PCR. This repertoire shows more than 900,000 clones, 70% to 80% found once; its top ten account for 0.5% to 0.65%. The sequencing sample was made of memory CD4+ T cells from PBMCs. Subset given: CD45RA-negative fraction. These receptors all come from a man aged 18 to 30 in good health. Some clones in this sample may be carry-over from other donors' samples.

This chain joins TRBV5-4 and TRBJ2-7; perhaps TRBD1 as D (6 bases). V was trimmed by 1 base and J by 4 bases, leaving 15 bases between them. Germline V gene sequence: CDR1 SGHNT, CDR2 YYREEE (reference sequence). The CDR3 consists of 15 residues. CDR3 coding DNA: TGTGCCAGCAGCTTGCGCCGCAGGGGCTTATACGAGCAGTACTTC. The encoded protein is CASSLRRRGLYEQYF.

This chain links TRBV15 with TRBJ2-2; D uncertain. The CDR3 runs 16 residues. V was clipped by 1 base and J by 8 bases, with 17 bases between them. CDR1 is LNHNV, CDR2 YYDKDF, per germline (reference sequence). CDR3 sequence reads: CATSRGYASSGGELFF. The CDR3 DNA sequence: TGTGCCACCAGCAGAGGGTACGCCTCCAGTGGGGGGGAGCTGTTTTTT. The complete variable domain, with remaining parts taken from reference TRBV15 and TRBJ2-2, reads DAMVIQNPRYQVTQFGKPVTLSCSQTLNHNVMYWYQQKSSQAPKLLFHYYDKDFNNEADTPDNFQSRRPNTSFCFLDIRSPGLGDTAMYLCATSRGYASSGGELFFGEGSRLTVL.

Many counts were recorded for this clone. The chain carries TRBV2 and TRBJ1-2, with D perhaps TRBD1 (5 bases). This CDR3 contains 14 residues. Germline loops: CDR1 SNHLY, CDR2 FYNNEI. V was cut by 2 bases and J by 6 bases, with 13 bases left in between. CDR3 sequence (DNA): TGTGCCAGCAGTGAATTGGGGGTTTCTGATGGCTACACCTTC. It specifies CASSELGVSDGYTF.

The chain is built from TRBV2 and TRBJ2-5; D remains unclear. Trimming cost V 6 bases and J 2 bases, with 13 bases left between them. The CDR3 runs to 14 residues. Germline assignment: CDR1 SNHLY and CDR2 FYNNEI. The CDR3, as DNA: TGTGCCAGCAGGGTTACGACACAACAAGAGACCCAGTACTTC. This sequence encodes CASRVTTQQETQYF.

This clone has just one count. The rearrangement joins TRBV10-3 to TRBJ2-5; 7 positions match TRBD1. The CDR3 runs to 13 residues. Germline CDR1 is ENHRY and CDR2 is SYGVKD. The V and J ends lost 3 bases and 3 bases, in that order; junction bases with no gene match: 1. The CDR3 region has the DNA TGTGCCATCAGTGACAGGGGGAAAGAGACCCAGTACTTC. It translates to CAISDRGKETQYF.

This sequence joins TRBV9 and TRBJ2-1; 8 bases map to TRBD2. The junction had 6 bases not matched to a gene; V was cut back by 0 bases and J by 4 bases. CDR1 is SGDLS and CDR2 is YYNGEE in the germline V gene. The CDR3 is 16 amino acids. The CDR3 loop is CASSVVPLAAYNEQFF. CDR3 bases: TGTGCCAGCAGCGTAGTACCACTAGCGGCTTACAATGAGCAGTTCTTC. The full variable domain, in which reference TRBV9 and TRBJ2-1 provide the parts outside the CDR3, is DSGVTQTPKHLITATGQRVTLRCSPRSGDLSVYWYQQSLDQGLQFLIQYYNGEERAKGNILERFSAQQFPDLHSELNLSSLELGDSALYFCASSVVPLAAYNEQFFGPGTRLTVL.

The chain joins TRBV5-1 to TRBJ2-4; D may be TRBD2 (6 bases). The germline V gene has CDR1 SGHRS and CDR2 YFSETQ. This CDR3 is 16 amino acids long. Between the trimmed V and J ends, which lost 1 base and 0 bases, there was a span of 11 bases. CDR3 DNA: TGCGCCAGCAGCTTGCGGGTCGGGGGAGCCAAAAACATTCAGTACTTC. This gives the protein CASSLRVGGAKNIQYF.

About this clone itself: This sequence may be a read error, since a much larger clone differs from it by one base. For the CDR3, the DNA is TGTGCCAGCAGCTGGGCCCTCACAGATACGCAGTATTTT. Amino acid sequence: CASSWALTDTQYF. The rearrangement joins TRBV7-9 to TRBJ2-3; the D is unclear. V gave up 4 bases and J gave up 2 bases, with 7 bases separating them. Germline lookup yields CDR1 SEHNR and CDR2 FQNEAQ (reference sequence). The CDR3 is 13 amino acids.

The V and J genes are TRBV28 and TRBJ2-5; 9 bases align to TRBD1. The junction had 4 bases not matched to a gene; V was cut back by 5 bases and J by 3 bases. The CDR3 is 14 amino acids. CDR1 MDHEN and CDR2 SYDVKM come from the germline V gene. Here the CDR3 reads CASSVTGGEETQYF. CDR3 bases: TGTGCCAGCAGTGTAACAGGGGGCGAAGAGACCCAGTACTTC.

This rearrangement joins TRBV10-3 to TRBJ1-2; D gene ambiguous. CDR1 ENHRY and CDR2 SYGVKD come from the germline V gene. CDR3 length: 12 amino acids. Trimming shortened V by 3 bases and J by 8 bases, and 10 bases separated the two germline ends. The DNA for the CDR3 is TGTGCCATCAGTGATGCGGCCCGAGGCTACACCTTC. Translated, it gives CAISDAARGYTF.

The table lists this clone with many counts. The chain is built from TRBV5-1 and TRBJ1-4, with D perhaps TRBD1 (6 bases). V was trimmed by 4 bases and J by 0 bases, leaving 10 bases between them. This CDR3 is built from 15 residues. Germline V gene lookup returns CDR1 SGHRS and CDR2 YFSETQ. The CDR3 spells CASSIGTTTNEKLFF. As DNA, the CDR3 is TGCGCCAGCAGCATCGGGACAACAACTAATGAAAAACTGTTTTTT.

The rearrangement uses TRBV7-2 and TRBJ2-5; D is uncertain. Trimming took 5 bases from V and 6 from J, leaving 16 bases between them. The germline V gene encodes CDR1 SGHTA and CDR2 FQGNSA. CDR3 size: 14 residues. The CDR3 sequence: CASSGPPRGQTQYF. In nucleotides, the CDR3 is TGTGCCAGCAGCGGACCCCCTCGAGGCCAGACCCAGTACTTC. Full variable domain (missing parts from reference TRBV7-2 and TRBJ2-5): GAGVSQSPSNKVTEKGKDVELRCDPISGHTALYWYRQSLGQGLEFLIYFQGNSAPDKSGLPSDRFSAERTGGSVSTLTIQRTQQEDSAVYLCASSGPPRGQTQYFGPGTRLLVL.

This clone appeared once. The chain carries TRBV2 and TRBJ2-5; D perhaps matches TRBD1 (6 bases). V dropped 7 bases and J dropped 5 bases, with 11 bases sitting between them. The CDR3 contains 12 residues. Germline V gives CDR1 SNHLY, CDR2 FYNNEI. The CDR3 sequence is CASTERGETQYF. For the CDR3, the DNA is TGTGCCAGCACCGAGAGGGGGGAGACCCAGTACTTC.

A word on this clone: The sample carries other DNA sequences with the same CDR3. The V gene is TRBV7-2, the J gene TRBJ2-2; D is undetermined. Trimming pared 3 bases from V and 6 bases from J, leaving 5 bases between. This CDR3 contains 12 residues. The germline V gene has CDR1 SGHTA and CDR2 FQGNSA. CDR3 in amino acids: CASSLNAGELFF. CDR3 bases: TGTGCCAGCAGCTTGAATGCCGGGGAGCTGTTTTTT.

In regard to this clone: This specimen includes other DNA sequences encoding the same CDR3. The rearrangement links TRBV5-1 to TRBJ2-3, with 9 bases that match TRBD2. The CDR3 runs to 14 residues. Germline CDR1 is SGHRS and CDR2 is YFSETQ. The V segment lost 4 bases and the J segment 6 bases; nucleotides outside the gene matches: 6. CDR3 protein: CASSPGLATDTQYF. The CDR3 coding sequence is TGCGCCAGCAGCCCCGGACTAGCGACGGATACGCAGTATTTT.

This clone was seen a handful of times. The chain has TRBV19 and TRBJ2-3, with 8 bases lining up with TRBD2. CDR1 and CDR2 (germline): LNHDA, SQIVND (reference sequence). V lost 7 bases, J lost 4 bases, and 4 bases stayed unmatched. The CDR3 spans 13 residues. This CDR3 reads CASTRGVADTQYF. CDR3 coding DNA: TGTGCCAGTACGCGGGGGGTGGCAGATACGCAGTATTTT.

The V and J genes are TRBV7-9 and TRBJ2-1, with 10 bases that match TRBD1. Germline CDR1 is SEHNR and CDR2 is FQNEAQ (reference sequence). The CDR3 is made up of 16 amino acids. V gave up 5 bases and J gave up 7 bases; unmatched junction bases: 11. For the CDR3, the DNA is TGTGCCAGCAGCCTTAGGGACAGGGGCACTATTAATGAGCAGTTCTTC. Translation: CASSLRDRGTINEQFF.

The chain has TRBV2 and TRBJ1-1; 9 bases are a match to TRBD1. Germline V gene sequence: CDR1 SNHLY, CDR2 FYNNEI. This CDR3 is 13 amino acids long. Trimming took 10 bases from V and 11 from J; bases not matched to a gene: 14. CDR3: CATIQGARTSAFF. For the CDR3, the DNA is TGTGCCACCATACAGGGGGCTAGGACTTCGGCTTTCTTT.

The J gene is TRBJ2-1, the V gene TRBV10-3, with TRBD2 matching 11 bases. The CDR3 runs 15 residues. J gave up 7 bases and V 6 bases, and 8 bases lay outside the gene matches. CDR1 and CDR2 from the germline V gene are ENHRY and SYGVKD. CDR3 DNA: TGTGCCATCAGGGATAGCGGGAGGGCCGAAAATGAGCAGTTCTTC. Its protein is CAIRDSGRAENEQFF.

The chain links TRBV6-5 to TRBJ1-5; TRBD1 is a possible D gene (5 bases). V dropped 6 bases and J dropped 1 base, with 10 bases sitting between them. The CDR3 is 14 amino acids. The V gene's germline CDR1 is MNHEY and CDR2 SVGAGI. This CDR3 reads CASRPQGSNQPQHF. The CDR3 DNA follows: TGTGCCAGCAGACCGCAGGGAAGCAATCAGCCCCAGCATTTT.

The chain joins TRBV6-6 to TRBJ1-2; D possibly corresponds to TRBD1 (6 bases). The CDR3 has 14 amino acids. Deletions cut 3 bases from V and 6 bases from J, with 14 bases between. Germline values: CDR1 MNHNY, CDR2 SVGAGI (reference sequence). CDR3 in amino acids: CASSYYTGTNGYTF. In nucleotides, the CDR3 is TGTGCCAGCAGTTATTATACCGGGACAAATGGCTACACCTTC.

A note on this clone: A read error is possible here, since a much larger clone lies one base away. Other DNA sequences in this sample translate to the same CDR3. CDR3 in amino acids: CASSNQETQYF. The CDR3 DNA sequence: TGTGCCAGCAGCAACCAAGAGACCCAGTACTTC. V and J are TRBV9 and TRBJ2-5; D ambiguous. Germline CDR1 SGDLS, CDR2 YYNGEE. There are 11 residues in the CDR3. V was clipped by 4 bases and J by 0 bases, with 1 base between them. The full variable domain, its missing parts supplied by reference TRBV9 and TRBJ2-5, is DSGVTQTPKHLITATGQRVTLRCSPRSGDLSVYWYQQSLDQGLQFLIQYYNGEERAKGNILERFSAQQFPDLHSELNLSSLELGDSALYFCASSNQETQYFGPGTRLLVL.

The chain uses TRBV29-1 and TRBJ2-7; no definite D call. There are 12 residues in the CDR3. The germline V and J ends were trimmed by 0 bases and 6 bases, with 9 bases remaining between them. CDR1 and CDR2 (germline): SQVTM, ANQGSEA. The CDR3 DNA reads as TGCAGCGTTGAAGAAATCCGAGGCGAGCAGTACTTC. It yields the protein CSVEEIRGEQYF.

CDR3 in amino acids: CASSEYGTSGRGGSYEQYF. The CDR3 coding sequence is TGTGCCAGCAGTGAATACGGGACTAGCGGGAGAGGGGGCTCCTACGAGCAGTACTTC. The genes are TRBV2 and TRBJ2-7; TRBD2 agrees at 14 bases. J gave up 0 bases and V 2 bases, and 9 bases lay outside the gene matches. The CDR3 extends over 19 amino acids. The V gene's germline CDR1 is SNHLY and CDR2 FYNNEI.